This TCR beta chain was captured by sequencing in a study of blood T cell repertoires in COVID-19. For the study at large: Sample material is recorded as cDNA or gDNA derived from T cells, B-cell-depleted T cells, or PBMCs.

Germline V lookup: CDR1 SGHAT, CDR2 FQDESV (reference sequence). Deletions cut 4 bases from V and 1 base from J, with 11 bases between. The CDR3 is 14 amino acids. Under the authors' procedure: From reference gene primer amplification, estimates of nucleated cell counts were derived. Measured with immunoSEQ multiplex PCR; TCRdb has only the in-frame clones, and not every one. V and J calls and clone size come straight from that table; D and trimming were deduced from the DNA. This table holds about 130,000 clones, about 85% found once. The sample holds a few counts of this clone. The chain is built from TRBV11-1 and TRBJ2-7, with a weak D call TRBD1 (6 bases). This receptor was taken from a man at least 80 years old with active or convalescent COVID-19. Sequencing was done on a sample of peripheral blood. The CDR3 DNA follows: TGTGCCAGCAGCTCACGTCAGGGGTCCTACGAGCAGTACTTC. It codes for CASSSRQGSYEQYF.